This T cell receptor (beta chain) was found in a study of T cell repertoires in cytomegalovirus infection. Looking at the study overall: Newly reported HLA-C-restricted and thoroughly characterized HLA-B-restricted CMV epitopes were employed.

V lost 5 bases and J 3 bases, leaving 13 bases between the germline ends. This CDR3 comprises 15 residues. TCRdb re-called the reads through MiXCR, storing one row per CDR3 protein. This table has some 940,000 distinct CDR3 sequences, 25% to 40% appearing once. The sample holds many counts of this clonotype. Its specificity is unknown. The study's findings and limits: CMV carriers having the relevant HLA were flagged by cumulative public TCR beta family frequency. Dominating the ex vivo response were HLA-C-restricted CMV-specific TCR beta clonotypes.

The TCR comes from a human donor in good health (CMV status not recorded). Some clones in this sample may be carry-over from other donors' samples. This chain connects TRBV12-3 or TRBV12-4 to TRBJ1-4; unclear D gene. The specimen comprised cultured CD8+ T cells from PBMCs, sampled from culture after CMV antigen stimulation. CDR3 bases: TGTGCCAGCAGTAACAATATGCACCCTAATGAAAAACTGTTTTTT. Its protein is CASSNNMHPNEKLFF.